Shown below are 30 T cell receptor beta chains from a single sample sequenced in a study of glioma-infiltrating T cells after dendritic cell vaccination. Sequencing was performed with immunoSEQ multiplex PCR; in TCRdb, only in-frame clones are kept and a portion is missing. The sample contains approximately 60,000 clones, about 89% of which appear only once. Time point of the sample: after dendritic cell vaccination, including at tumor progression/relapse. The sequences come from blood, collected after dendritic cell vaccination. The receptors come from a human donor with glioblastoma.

CDR3 sequence reads: CASSQGQGVGNSPLHF. CDR3 DNA: TGTGCCAGCAGCCAAGGACAGGGGGTGGGTAATTCACCCCTCCACTTT. J is TRBJ1-6 and V is TRBV7-8, with TRBD1 matching 10 bases. Trimming took 5 bases from V and 6 from J; bases not matched to a gene: 7. The CDR3 has 16 residues. Germline values: CDR1 SGHVS, CDR2 FQNEAQ.

The CDR3 coding sequence is TGTGCCAGCGATATCGCGGACGAGCAGTACTTC. Translation gives CASDIADEQYF. This sequence joins TRBV19 and TRBJ2-7; D not resolved. This CDR3 comprises 11 residues. The germline V gene has CDR1 LNHDA and CDR2 SQIVND (reference sequence). V lost 9 bases to trimming and J lost 5 bases, with 11 bases between them.

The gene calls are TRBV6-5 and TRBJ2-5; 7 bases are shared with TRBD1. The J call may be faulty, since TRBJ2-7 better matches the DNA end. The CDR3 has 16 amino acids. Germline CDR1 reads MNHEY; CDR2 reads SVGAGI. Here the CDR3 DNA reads TGTGCCAGCAGTTACGGCCGACAGGGCCACTCCTACGAGCAGTACTTC. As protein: CASSYGRQGHSYEQYF.

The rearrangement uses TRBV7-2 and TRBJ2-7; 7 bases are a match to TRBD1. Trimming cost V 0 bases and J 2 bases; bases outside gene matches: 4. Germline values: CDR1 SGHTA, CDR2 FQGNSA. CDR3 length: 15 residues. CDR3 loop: CASSLAGQSTYEQYF. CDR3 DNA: TGTGCCAGCAGCTTAGCGGGACAGAGTACCTACGAGCAGTACTTC.

CDR3 residues: CASSPRQGDNYEQYF. The CDR3 bases are TGCGCCAGCAGCCCTAGACAGGGCGATAACTACGAGCAGTACTTC. This chain uses TRBV5-1 with TRBJ2-7, with TRBD1 matching 7 bases. Germline lookup yields CDR1 SGHRS and CDR2 YFSETQ. This CDR3 is 15 amino acids long. V was clipped by 4 bases and J by 3 bases; unmatched bases: 10.

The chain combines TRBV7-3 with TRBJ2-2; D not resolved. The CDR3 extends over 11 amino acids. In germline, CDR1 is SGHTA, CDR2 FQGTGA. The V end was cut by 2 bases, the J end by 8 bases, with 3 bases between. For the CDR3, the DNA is TGTGCCAGCAGCTTAGAGGGGGAGCTGTTTTTT. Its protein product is CASSLEGELFF.

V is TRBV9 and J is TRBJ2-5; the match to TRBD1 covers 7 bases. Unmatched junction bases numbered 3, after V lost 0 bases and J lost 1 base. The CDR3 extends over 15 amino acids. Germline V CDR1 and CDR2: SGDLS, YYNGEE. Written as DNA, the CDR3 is TGTGCCAGCAGCGTAGAGGGGGCGAGCCAAGAGACCCAGTACTTC. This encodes CASSVEGASQETQYF. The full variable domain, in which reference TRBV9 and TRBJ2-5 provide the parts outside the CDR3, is DSGVTQTPKHLITATGQRVTLRCSPRSGDLSVYWYQQSLDQGLQFLIQYYNGEERAKGNILERFSAQQFPDLHSELNLSSLELGDSALYFCASSVEGASQETQYFGPGTRLLVL.

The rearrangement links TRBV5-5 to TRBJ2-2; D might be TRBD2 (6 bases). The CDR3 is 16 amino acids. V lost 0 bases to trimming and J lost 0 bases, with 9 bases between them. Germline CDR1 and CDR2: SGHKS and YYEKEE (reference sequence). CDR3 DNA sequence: TGTGCCAGCAGCTTGGGGCCGGGGGCGAACACCGGGGAGCTGTTTTTT. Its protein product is CASSLGPGANTGELFF.

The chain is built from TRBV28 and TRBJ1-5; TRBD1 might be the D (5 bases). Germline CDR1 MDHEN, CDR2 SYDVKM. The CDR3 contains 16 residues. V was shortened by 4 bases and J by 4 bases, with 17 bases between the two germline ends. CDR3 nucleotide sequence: TGTGCCAGCAGTTCAGGGTCCGGGGGTTGGAATCAGCCCCAGCATTTT. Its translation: CASSSGSGGWNQPQHF.

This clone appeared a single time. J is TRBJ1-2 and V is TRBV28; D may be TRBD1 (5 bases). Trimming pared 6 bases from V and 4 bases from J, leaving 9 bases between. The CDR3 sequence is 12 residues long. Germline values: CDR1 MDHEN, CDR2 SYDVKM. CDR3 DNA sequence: TGTGCCAGCAGAACCGACAGCTATGGCTACACCTTC. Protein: CASRTDSYGYTF.

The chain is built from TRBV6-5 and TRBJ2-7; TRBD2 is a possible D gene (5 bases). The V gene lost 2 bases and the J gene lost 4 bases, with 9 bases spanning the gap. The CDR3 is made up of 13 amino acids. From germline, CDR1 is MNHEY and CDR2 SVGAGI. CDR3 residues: CASSYGAGYEQYF. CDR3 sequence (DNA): TGTGCCAGCAGTTACGGTGCGGGTTACGAGCAGTACTTC.

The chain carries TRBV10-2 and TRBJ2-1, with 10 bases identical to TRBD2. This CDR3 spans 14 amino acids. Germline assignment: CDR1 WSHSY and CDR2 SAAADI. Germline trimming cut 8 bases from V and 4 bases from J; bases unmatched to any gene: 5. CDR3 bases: TGCGCCAGCCTTACTAGCGGGGTTTACAATGAGCAGTTCTTC. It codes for CASLTSGVYNEQFF.

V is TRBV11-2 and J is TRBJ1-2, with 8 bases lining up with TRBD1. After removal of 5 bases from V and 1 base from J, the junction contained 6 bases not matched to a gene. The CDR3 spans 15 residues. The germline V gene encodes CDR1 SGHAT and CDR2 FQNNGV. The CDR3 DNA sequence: TGTGCCAGCAGCCTCGGACAGGGTTTTAACTATGGCTACACCTTC. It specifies CASSLGQGFNYGYTF.

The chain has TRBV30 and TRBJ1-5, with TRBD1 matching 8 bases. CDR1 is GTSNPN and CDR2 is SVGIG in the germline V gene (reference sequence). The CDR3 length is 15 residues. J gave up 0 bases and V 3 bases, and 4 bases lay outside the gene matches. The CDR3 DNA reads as TGTGCCTGGAGCCCGGGACAGGTTAGCAATCAGCCCCAGCATTTT. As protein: CAWSPGQVSNQPQHF.

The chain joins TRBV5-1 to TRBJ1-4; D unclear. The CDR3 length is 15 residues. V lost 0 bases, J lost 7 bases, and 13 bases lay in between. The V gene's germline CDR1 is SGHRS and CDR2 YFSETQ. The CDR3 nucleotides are TGCGCCAGCAGCTTGGCGCCGGGAGGAGGTGAAAAACTGTTTTTT. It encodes CASSLAPGGGEKLFF.

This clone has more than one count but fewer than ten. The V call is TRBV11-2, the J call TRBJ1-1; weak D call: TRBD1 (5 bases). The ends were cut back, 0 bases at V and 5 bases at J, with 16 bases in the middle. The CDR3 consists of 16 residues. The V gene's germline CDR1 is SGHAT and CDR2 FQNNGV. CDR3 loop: CASSLDWGVKTTEAFF. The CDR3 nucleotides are TGTGCCAGCAGCTTAGATTGGGGGGTAAAGACTACTGAAGCTTTCTTT.

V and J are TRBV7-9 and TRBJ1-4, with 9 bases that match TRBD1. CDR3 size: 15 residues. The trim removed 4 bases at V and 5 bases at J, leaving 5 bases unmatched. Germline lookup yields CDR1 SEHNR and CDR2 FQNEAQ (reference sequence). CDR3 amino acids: CASSWDRVGNEKLFF. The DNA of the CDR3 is TGTGCCAGCAGCTGGGACAGGGTGGGGAATGAAAAACTGTTTTTT.

CDR3 sequence (DNA): TGTGCCAGCAGCTTAGCGCTTGTCGGGCTAGCGGGAGGGCCGGGGGCCAACGTCCTGACTTTC. Its protein product is CASSLALVGLAGGPGANVLTF. The rearrangement uses TRBV7-2 and TRBJ2-6; 12 bases are a match to TRBD2. The CDR3 runs 21 residues. Germline V gives CDR1 SGHTA, CDR2 FQGNSA. J lost 4 bases, V lost 0 bases, and 13 bases had no gene match.

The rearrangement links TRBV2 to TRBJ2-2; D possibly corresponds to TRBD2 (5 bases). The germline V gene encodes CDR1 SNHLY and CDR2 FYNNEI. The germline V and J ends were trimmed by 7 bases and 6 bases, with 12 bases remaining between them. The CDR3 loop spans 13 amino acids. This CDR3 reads CASTGAAAGELFF. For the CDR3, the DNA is TGTGCCAGCACGGGCGCAGCGGCCGGGGAGCTGTTTTTT.

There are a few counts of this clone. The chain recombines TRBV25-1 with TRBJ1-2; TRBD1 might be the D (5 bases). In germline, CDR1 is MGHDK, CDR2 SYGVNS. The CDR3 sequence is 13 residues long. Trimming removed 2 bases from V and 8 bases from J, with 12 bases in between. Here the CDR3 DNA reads TGTGCCAGCAGTGAACCAGGGCAAGGCGGCTACACCTTC. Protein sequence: CASSEPGQGGYTF.

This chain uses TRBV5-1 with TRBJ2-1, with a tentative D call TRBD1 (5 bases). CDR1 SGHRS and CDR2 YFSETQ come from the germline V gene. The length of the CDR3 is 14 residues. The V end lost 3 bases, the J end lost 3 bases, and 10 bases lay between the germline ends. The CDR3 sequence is CASSSGQYYNEQFF. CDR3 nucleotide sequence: TGCGCCAGCAGCTCCGGACAATACTACAATGAGCAGTTCTTC.

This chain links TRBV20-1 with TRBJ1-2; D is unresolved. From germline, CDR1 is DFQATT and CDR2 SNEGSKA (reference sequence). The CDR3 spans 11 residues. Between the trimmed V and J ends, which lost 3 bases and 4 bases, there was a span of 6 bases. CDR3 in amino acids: CSARIGYGYTF. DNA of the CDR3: TGCAGTGCTAGGATCGGCTATGGCTACACCTTC.

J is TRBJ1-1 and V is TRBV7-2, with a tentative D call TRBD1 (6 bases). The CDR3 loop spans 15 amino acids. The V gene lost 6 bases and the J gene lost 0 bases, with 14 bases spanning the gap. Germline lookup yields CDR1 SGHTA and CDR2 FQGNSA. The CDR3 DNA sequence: TGTGCCAGCAGACCACAGGGTGGCATGAACACTGAAGCTTTCTTT. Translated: CASRPQGGMNTEAFF.

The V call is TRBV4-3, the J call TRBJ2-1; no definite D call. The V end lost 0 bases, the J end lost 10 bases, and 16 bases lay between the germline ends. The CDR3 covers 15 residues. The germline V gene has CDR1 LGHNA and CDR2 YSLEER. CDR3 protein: CASSQDSRKTAEQFF. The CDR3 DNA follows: TGCGCCAGCAGCCAAGATTCACGGAAGACTGCCGAGCAGTTCTTC.

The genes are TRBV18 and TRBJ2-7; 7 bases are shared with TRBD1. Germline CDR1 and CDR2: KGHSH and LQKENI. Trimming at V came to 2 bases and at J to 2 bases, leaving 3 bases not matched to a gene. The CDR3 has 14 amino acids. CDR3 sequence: CASSPSTGTYEQYF. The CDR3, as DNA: TGTGCCAGCTCACCATCGACAGGGACCTACGAGCAGTACTTC.

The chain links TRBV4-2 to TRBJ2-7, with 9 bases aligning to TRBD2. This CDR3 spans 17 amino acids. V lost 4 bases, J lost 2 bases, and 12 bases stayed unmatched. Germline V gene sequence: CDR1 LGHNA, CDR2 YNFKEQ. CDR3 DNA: TGTGCCAGCAGCCCCTACGTGGCGGGAGGGGCACCCTACGAGCAGTACTTC. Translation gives CASSPYVAGGAPYEQYF.

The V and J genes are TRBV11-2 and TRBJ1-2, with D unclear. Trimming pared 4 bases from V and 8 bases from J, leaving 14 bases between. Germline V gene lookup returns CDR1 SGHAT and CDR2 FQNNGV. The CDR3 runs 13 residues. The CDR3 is CASSSDPWRGYTF. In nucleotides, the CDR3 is TGTGCCAGCAGCTCAGACCCATGGAGAGGCTACACCTTC.

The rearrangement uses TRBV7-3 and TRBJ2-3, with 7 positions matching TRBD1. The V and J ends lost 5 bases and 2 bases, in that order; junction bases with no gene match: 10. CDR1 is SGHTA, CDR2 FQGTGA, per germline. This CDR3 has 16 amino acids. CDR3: CASSPGGDSFTDTQYF. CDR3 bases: TGTGCCAGCAGCCCCGGTGGGGACAGTTTCACAGATACGCAGTATTTT.

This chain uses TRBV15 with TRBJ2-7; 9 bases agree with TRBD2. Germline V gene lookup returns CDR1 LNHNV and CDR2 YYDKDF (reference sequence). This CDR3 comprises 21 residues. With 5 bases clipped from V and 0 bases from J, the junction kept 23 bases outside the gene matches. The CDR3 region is CATSGIRGQPPTSGNSYEQYF. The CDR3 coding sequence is TGTGCCACCAGCGGAATACGGGGACAACCCCCGACTAGCGGAAACTCCTACGAGCAGTACTTC.

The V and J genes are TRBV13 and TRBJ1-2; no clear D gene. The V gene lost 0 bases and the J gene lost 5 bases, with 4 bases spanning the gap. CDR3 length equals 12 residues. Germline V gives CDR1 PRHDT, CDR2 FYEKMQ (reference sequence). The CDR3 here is CASSLGSYGYTF. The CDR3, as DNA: TGTGCCAGCAGCTTAGGCAGTTATGGCTACACCTTC.